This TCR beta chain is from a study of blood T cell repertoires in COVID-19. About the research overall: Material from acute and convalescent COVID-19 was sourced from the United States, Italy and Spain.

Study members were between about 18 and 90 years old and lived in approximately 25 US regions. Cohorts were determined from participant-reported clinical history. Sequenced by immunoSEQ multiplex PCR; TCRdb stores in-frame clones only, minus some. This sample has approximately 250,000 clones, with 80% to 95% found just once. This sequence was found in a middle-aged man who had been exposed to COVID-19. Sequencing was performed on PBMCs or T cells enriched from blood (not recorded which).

For the CDR3, the DNA is TGTGCCAGCAGCATGGACAGGGAGAATCAGCCCCAGCATTTT. It is translated as CASSMDRENQPQHF. The gene calls are TRBV11-2 and TRBJ1-5, with 8 bases matching TRBD1. CDR3 length: 14 amino acids. CDR1 is SGHAT and CDR2 is FQNNGV in the germline V gene. Germline trimming cut 5 bases from V and 4 bases from J; bases unmatched to any gene: 4.